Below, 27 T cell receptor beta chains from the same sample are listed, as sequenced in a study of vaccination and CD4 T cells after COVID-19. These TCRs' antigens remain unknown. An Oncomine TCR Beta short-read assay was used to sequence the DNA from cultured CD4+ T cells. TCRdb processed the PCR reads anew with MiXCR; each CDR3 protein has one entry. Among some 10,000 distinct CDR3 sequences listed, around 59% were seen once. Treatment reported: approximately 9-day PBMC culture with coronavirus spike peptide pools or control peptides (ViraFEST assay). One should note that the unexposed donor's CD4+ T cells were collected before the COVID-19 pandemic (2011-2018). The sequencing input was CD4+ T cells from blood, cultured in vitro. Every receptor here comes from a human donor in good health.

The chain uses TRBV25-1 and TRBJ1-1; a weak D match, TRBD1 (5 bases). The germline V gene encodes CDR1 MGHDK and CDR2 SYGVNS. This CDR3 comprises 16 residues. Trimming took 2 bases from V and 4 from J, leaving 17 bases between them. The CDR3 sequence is CASSEHSAGLFTEAFF. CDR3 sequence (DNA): TGTGCCAGCAGTGAACATTCGGCAGGGCTTTTCACTGAAGCTTTCTTT.

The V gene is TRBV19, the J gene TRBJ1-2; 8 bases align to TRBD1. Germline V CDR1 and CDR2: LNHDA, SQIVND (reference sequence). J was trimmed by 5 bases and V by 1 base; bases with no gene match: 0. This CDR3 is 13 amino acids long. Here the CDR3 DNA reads TGTGCCAGTAGTATAGGACAGGGGTATGGCTACACCTTC. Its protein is CASSIGQGYGYTF.

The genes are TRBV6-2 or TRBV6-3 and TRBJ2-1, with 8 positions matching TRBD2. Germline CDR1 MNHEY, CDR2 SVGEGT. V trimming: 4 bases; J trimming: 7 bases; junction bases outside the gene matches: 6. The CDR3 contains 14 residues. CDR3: CASSFAGGRNEQFF. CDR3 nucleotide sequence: TGTGCCAGCAGTTTTGCGGGGGGTAGGAATGAGCAGTTCTTC.

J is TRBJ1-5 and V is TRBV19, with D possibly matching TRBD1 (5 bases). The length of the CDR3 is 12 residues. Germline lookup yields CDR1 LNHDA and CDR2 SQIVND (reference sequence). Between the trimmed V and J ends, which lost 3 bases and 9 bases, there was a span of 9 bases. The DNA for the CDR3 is TGTGCCAGTAGTATGACGAGGGGGCCCCAGCATTTT. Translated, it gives CASSMTRGPQHF.

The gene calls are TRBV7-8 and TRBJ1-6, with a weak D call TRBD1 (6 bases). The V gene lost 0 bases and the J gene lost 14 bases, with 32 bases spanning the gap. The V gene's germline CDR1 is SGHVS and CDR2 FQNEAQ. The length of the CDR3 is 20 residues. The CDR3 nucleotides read TGTGCCAGCAGCTTAGCCAACTTCCCGGGACACTGGGCCGGCCAGCAATCCCTCCACTTT. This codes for CASSLANFPGHWAGQQSLHF.

The CDR3 here is CASSDTRGIAGYTF. Written as DNA, the CDR3 is TGTGCCAGCAGTGACACCCGGGGCATAGCTGGCTACACCTTC. V gene TRBV6-4 combines with J gene TRBJ1-2, with a tentative D call TRBD1 (5 bases). CDR3 length: 14 amino acids. Trimming took off 2 bases at V and 7 bases at J, with 14 bases between the two ends. Germline V lookup: CDR1 MRHNA, CDR2 SNTAGT.

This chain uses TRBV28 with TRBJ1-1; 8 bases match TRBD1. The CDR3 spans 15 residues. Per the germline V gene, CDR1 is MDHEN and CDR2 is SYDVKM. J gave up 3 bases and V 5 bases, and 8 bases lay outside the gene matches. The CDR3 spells CASSRTGMRDTEAFF. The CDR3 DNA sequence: TGTGCCAGCAGTCGGACAGGGATGCGGGACACTGAAGCTTTCTTT.

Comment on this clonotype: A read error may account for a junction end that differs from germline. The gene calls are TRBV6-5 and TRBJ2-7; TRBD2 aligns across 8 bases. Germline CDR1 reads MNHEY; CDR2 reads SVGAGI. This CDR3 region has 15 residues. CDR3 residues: CAGSYSLGGAYEQYF. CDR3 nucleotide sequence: TGTGCCGGCAGTTACTCTCTCGGGGGGGCCTACGAGCAGTACTTC.

CDR3 DNA: TGTGCCAGCAGACAATCGACAGGGGTTGCCGCTGAAGCTTTCTTT. Its protein product is CASRQSTGVAAEAFF. This chain uses TRBV6-2 or TRBV6-3 with TRBJ1-1, with 8 bases identical to TRBD1. This CDR3 comprises 15 residues. CDR1 and CDR2 (germline): MNHEY, SVGEGT. Trimming removed 6 bases from V and 6 bases from J; junction bases left unmatched: 12.

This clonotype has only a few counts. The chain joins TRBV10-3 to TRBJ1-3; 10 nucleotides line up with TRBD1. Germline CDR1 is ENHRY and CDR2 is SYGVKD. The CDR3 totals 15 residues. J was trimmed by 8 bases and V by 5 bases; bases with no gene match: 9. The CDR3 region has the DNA TGTGCCATCAGTCCCGGGACAGGGGTCGGGCACACCATATATTTT. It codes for CAISPGTGVGHTIYF.

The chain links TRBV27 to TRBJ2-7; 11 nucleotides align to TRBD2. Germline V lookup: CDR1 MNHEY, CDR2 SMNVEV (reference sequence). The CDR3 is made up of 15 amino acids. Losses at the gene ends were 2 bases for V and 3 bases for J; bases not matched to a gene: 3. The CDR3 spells CASSLTTSGSYEQYF. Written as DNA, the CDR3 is TGTGCCAGCAGTTTAACTACTAGCGGGAGCTACGAGCAGTACTTC.

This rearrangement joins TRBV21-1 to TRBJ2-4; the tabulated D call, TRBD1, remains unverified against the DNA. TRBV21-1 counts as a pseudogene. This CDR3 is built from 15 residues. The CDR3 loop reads CASSKLGGDKNIQYF. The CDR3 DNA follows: TGTGCCAGCAGCAAACTGGGCGGGGACAAAAACATTCAGTACTTC.

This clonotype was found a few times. The CDR3 is CSARTDTEAFF. The CDR3 DNA is TGCAGTGCTAGGACCGACACTGAAGCTTTCTTT. V gene TRBV20-1 combines with J gene TRBJ1-1; D is undetermined. Trimming stripped 3 bases from V and 3 bases from J, with 5 bases between. Looked up from germline, CDR1 is DFQATT and CDR2 is SNEGSKA (reference sequence). The CDR3 extends over 11 amino acids.

The CDR3 is CASRLGQIQETQYF. CDR3 sequence (DNA): TGTGCCAGCAGACTCGGACAGATCCAAGAGACCCAGTACTTC. The rearrangement links TRBV7-9 to TRBJ2-5; tentatively, D is TRBD1 (6 bases). CDR1 is SEHNR and CDR2 is FQNEAQ in the germline V gene (reference sequence). The CDR3 covers 14 residues. Deletions cut 6 bases from V and 1 base from J, with 12 bases between.

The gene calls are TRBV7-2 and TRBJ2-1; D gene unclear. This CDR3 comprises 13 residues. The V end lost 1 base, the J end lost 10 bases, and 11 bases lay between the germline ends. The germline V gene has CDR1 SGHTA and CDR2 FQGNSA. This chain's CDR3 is CASSLEVHREQFF. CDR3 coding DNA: TGTGCCAGCAGCTTAGAGGTGCACCGGGAGCAGTTCTTC. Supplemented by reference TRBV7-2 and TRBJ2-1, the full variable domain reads GAGVSQSPSNKVTEKGKDVELRCDPISGHTALYWYRQSLGQGLEFLIYFQGNSAPDKSGLPSDRFSAERTGGSVSTLTIQRTQQEDSAVYLCASSLEVHREQFFGPGTRLTVL.

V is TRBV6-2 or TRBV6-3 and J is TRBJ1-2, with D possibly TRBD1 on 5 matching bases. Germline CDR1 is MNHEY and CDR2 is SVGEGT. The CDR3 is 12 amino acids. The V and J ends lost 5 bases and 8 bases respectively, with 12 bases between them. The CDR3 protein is CASSPTVPGYTF. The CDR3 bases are TGTGCCAGCAGTCCGACAGTACCCGGCTACACCTTC.

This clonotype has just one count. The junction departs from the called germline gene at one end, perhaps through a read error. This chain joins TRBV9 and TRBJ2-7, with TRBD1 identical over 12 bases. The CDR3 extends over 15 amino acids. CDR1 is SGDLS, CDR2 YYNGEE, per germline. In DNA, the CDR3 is TGTACCAGCAGCCTAACGGGACAGGGGGCAGGAGAGCAGTACTTC. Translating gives CTSSLTGQGAGEQYF.

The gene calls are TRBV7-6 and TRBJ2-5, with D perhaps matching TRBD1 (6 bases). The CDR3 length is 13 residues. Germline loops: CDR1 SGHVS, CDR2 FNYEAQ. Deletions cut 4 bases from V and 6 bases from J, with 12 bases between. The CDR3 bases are TGTGCCAGCAGCTCATACAGGGAGAAGACCCAGTACTTC. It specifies CASSSYREKTQYF. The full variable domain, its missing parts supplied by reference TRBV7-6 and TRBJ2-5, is GAGVSQSPRYKVTKRGQDVALRCDPISGHVSLYWYRQALGQGPEFLTYFNYEAQQDKSGLPNDRFSAERPEGSISTLTIQRTEQRDSAMYRCASSSYREKTQYFGPGTRLLVL.

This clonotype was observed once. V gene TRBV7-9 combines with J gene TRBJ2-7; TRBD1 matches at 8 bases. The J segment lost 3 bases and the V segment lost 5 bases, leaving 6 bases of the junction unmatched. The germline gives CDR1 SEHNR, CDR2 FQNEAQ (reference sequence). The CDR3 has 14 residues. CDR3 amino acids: CASSHSGTGYEQYF. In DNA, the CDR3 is TGTGCCAGCAGCCATTCCGGGACAGGCTACGAGCAGTACTTC.

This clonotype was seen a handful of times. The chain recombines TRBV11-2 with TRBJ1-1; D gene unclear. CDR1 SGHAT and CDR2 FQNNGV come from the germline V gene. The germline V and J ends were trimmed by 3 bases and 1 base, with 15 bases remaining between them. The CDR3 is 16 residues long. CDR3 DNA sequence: TGTGCCAGCAGCTTGACCACTCCGGGCAGGAACACTGAAGCTTTCTTT. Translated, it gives CASSLTTPGRNTEAFF.

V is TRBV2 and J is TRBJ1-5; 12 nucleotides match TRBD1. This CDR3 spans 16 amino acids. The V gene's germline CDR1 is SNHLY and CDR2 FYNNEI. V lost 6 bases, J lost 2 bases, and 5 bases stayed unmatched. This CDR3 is CASRGQGAFGNQPQHF. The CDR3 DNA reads TGTGCCAGCAGGGGACAGGGGGCATTCGGCAATCAGCCCCAGCATTTT.

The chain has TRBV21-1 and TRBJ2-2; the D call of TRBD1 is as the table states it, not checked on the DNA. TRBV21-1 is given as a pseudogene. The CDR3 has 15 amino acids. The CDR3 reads CASSKPDRDTGELFF. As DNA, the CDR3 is TGTGCCAGCAGCAAACCCGACAGAGATACCGGGGAGCTGTTTTTT.

This CDR3 is CASRGEKGGYYGYTF. The CDR3 DNA follows: TGTGCCAGCAGGGGGGAGAAGGGAGGATACTATGGCTACACCTTC. The chain couples TRBV6-1 to TRBJ1-2; D perhaps matches TRBD1 (5 bases). V lost 6 bases, J lost 3 bases, and 17 bases lay in between. From germline, CDR1 is MNHNS and CDR2 SASEGT. This CDR3 comprises 15 residues.

The CDR3: CASSAGHKTYEQYF. CDR3 bases: TGTGCCAGCAGCGCAGGACACAAGACCTACGAGCAGTACTTC. The genes are TRBV7-8 and TRBJ2-7; a possible D gene is TRBD1 (5 bases). The CDR3 sequence is 14 residues long. Germline CDR1 reads SGHVS; CDR2 reads FQNEAQ. Trimming left V 5 bases short and J 2 bases short, with 13 bases between. Variable domain in full (rest from reference TRBV7-8 and TRBJ2-7): GAGVSQSPRYKVAKRGQDVALRCDPISGHVSLFWYQQALGQGPEFLTYFQNEAQLDKSGLPSDRFFAERPEGSVSTLKIQRTQQEDSAVYLCASSAGHKTYEQYFGPGTRLTVT.

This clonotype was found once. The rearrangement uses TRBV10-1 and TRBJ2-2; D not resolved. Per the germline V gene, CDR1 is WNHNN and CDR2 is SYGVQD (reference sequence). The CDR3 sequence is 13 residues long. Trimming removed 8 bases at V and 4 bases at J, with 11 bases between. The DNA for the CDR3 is TGCGCCAGCCGTACCACCGGCACCGGGGAGCTGTTTTTT. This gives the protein CASRTTGTGELFF.

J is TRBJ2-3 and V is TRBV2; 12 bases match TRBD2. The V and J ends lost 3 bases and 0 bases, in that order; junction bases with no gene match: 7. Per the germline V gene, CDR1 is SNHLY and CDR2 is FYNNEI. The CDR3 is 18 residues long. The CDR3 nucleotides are TGTGCCAGCAGTGATGGACTAGCGGGGATGGAAAGCACAGATACGCAGTATTTT. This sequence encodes CASSDGLAGMESTDTQYF.

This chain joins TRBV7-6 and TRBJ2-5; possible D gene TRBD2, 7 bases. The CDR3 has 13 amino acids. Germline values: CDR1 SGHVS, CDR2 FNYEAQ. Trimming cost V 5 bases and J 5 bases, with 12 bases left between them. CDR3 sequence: CASSTGGRETQYF. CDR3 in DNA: TGTGCCAGCAGCACGGGGGGCCGCGAGACCCAGTACTTC.